A selection of T cell receptor beta chains follows, all from one sample in a study of blood T cell repertoires in COVID-19. The data were produced by immunoSEQ multiplex PCR, yet TCRdb's version contains in-frame clones alone and is incomplete. The sample shows about 250,000 clones, approximately 85% of them seen only once. The sequencing sample was made of PBMCs or T cells enriched from blood (not recorded which). The source is a woman aged 50 to 60 with acute COVID-19. CDR3s include the opening cysteine and the closing phenylalanine or tryptophan. A D gene is named only where the DNA matches it firmly. Size tells how often a clone was seen (once, few, many) or the class of an expanded clone, and some rows leave it out.

D gene,J gene,clone size,V gene,CDR3 DNA,CDR3 protein
TRBD1,TRBJ2-7,few,TRBV19,TGTGCCAGTAGTATAGTAAGTGGGACAGGGAGTGCCGAGCAGTACTTC,CASSIVSGTGSAEQYF
.,TRBJ2-7,.,TRBV3-1/TRBV3-2,TGTGCCAGCAGCCAAGACAGGCGATACGAGCAGTACTTC,CASSQDRRYEQYF
TRBD2,TRBJ2-2,.,TRBV9,TGTGCCAGCAGCGTAGGGACTAGCGAGCGGGAGCTGTTTTTT,CASSVGTSERELFF
.,TRBJ2-5,few,TRBV9,TGTGCCAGCAGCGACGCGTACAGGGGGGGGACCCAGTACTTC,CASSDAYRGGTQYF
TRBD1,TRBJ1-5,.,TRBV19,TGTGCCAGTAGTACCCGACAGGGTATAGGGAATCAGCCCCAGCATTTT,CASSTRQGIGNQPQHF
.,TRBJ1-2,.,TRBV30,TGTGCCTGGAGTGTACAGGACAGTAAGGACCACACCTTC,CAWSVQDSKDHTF
.,TRBJ2-6,.,TRBV9,TGTGCCAGCAGCTTAGCAGGGTCACCCCAAACTTTCTCTGGGGCCAACGTCCTGACTTTC,CASSLAGSPQTFSGANVLTF
TRBD1,TRBJ1-5,once,TRBV7-6,TGTGCCAGCAGCCCTCTTCGACAGGGCGGCAATCAGCCCCAGCATTTT,CASSPLRQGGNQPQHF
.,TRBJ1-1,.,TRBV7-8,TGTGCCAGCAGCTTCGGGTCGCTTGGCACTGAAGCTTTCTTT,CASSFGSLGTEAFF
.,TRBJ2-2,.,TRBV3-1/TRBV3-2,TGTGCCAGCAGCCAAGCATCCGGGGAGCTGTTTTTT,CASSQASGELFF
.,TRBJ2-2,.,TRBV19,TGTGCCAGTAGTATTGGGCAGGGGTATACCGGGGAGCTGTTTTTT,CASSIGQGYTGELFF
.,TRBJ1-5,.,TRBV7-2,TGTGCCAGCAGCCCTCGGTCCCGAACCCAGCCCCAGCATTTT,CASSPRSRTQPQHF
TRBD1,TRBJ1-5,.,TRBV10-3,TGTGCCATCAGTGAAGCAGGGGGCGGCAATCAGCCCCAGCATTTT,CAISEAGGGNQPQHF
.,TRBJ1-2,many,TRBV3-1/TRBV3-2,TGTGCCAGCAGCCCCTCTTCAGGGGGCTACACCTTC,CASSPSSGGYTF
TRBD1,TRBJ2-7,.,TRBV29-1,TGCAGCGTGGCCGGGACAGTCTCCTACGAGCAGTACTTC,CSVAGTVSYEQYF
TRBD1,TRBJ2-7,.,TRBV18,TGTGCCAGCTCACCTCTTGGGACAGGGCCCCACGAGCAGTACTTC,CASSPLGTGPHEQYF
.,TRBJ1-1,.,TRBV29-1,TGCAGCGCTGACGAGCGGCCGGGGGTCGCTGAAGCTTTCTTT,CSADERPGVAEAFF
.,TRBJ1-5,.,TRBV6-6,TGTGCCAGCCACCCCCTGGGCCCGAATCATCAGCCCCAGCATTTT,CASHPLGPNHQPQHF
.,TRBJ1-6,once,TRBV11-2,TGTGCCAGCAGCTCAGGGGATTCACCCCTCCACTTT,CASSSGDSPLHF
TRBD1,TRBJ2-7,.,TRBV6-5,TGTGCCAGCAGTTCGGGACAGAACTACGAGCAGTACTTC,CASSSGQNYEQYF
.,TRBJ1-6,.,TRBV6-2/TRBV6-3,TGTGCCAGCAGTTACGCAGAAGGACAGACCGGGTCACCCCTCCACTTT,CASSYAEGQTGSPLHF
.,TRBJ1-1,.,TRBV19,TGTGCCAGTAGTATAGGAGGCTTCCCGGCTGAAGCTTTCTTT,CASSIGGFPAEAFF
.,TRBJ1-6,few,TRBV30,TGTGCCTGGAGAGACCAGGGAGGGAATTCACCCCTCCACTTT,CAWRDQGGNSPLHF
.,TRBJ1-1,.,TRBV9,TGTGCCAGCAGCGTAGAGGCTTGGGGGGACACTGAAGCTTTCTTT,CASSVEAWGDTEAFF
TRBD2,TRBJ2-3,.,TRBV19,TGTGCCAGTAGTATTCTTTTCGGGGGGGGAGAGACAGATACGCAGTATTTT,CASSILFGGGETDTQYF